These T cell receptor beta chains were read from a single sample in a study of shared clonotypes between healthy human individuals. Assay: immunoSEQ multiplex PCR; the TCRdb copy retains only in-frame clones and omits some. The repertoire consists of about 510,000 clones, with 79% occurring once and the leading ten covering over 10%. The sequenced sample consisted of PBMCs. The receptors stem from a woman in her thirties or forties in good health. Some clones in this sample may be carry-over from other donors' samples. CDR3s include the opening cysteine and the closing phenylalanine or tryptophan. D genes are given only for firm matches. Only some rows state a clone size, as once, few, many or a class for expanded clones.

D	V	size	J	DNA	CDR3
TRBD2	TRBV7-9	.	TRBJ2-5	TGTGCCAGCAGCTTAGCATGGCAGCGGGAGCTTCAAGAGACCCAGTACTTC	CASSLAWQRELQETQYF
TRBD1	TRBV5-1	.	TRBJ1-1	TGCGCCAGCAGTTTAGGACAGGGACTATCGAACACTGAAGCTTTCTTT	CASSLGQGLSNTEAFF
TRBD2	TRBV4-1	.	TRBJ2-1	TGCGCCAGCAGCCAACCGACTAGCGAAAATGAGCAGTTCTTC	CASSQPTSENEQFF
TRBD2	TRBV25-1	.	TRBJ2-7	TGTGCCAGCACCGGACAGCCCGGGACTAGCGATTACGAGCAGTACTTC	CASTGQPGTSDYEQYF
.	TRBV7-3	.	TRBJ2-5	TGTGCCAGCAGCTTGGTATATGGAGAGACCCAGTACTTC	CASSLVYGETQYF
TRBD2	TRBV7-9	.	TRBJ2-1	TGTGCCAGCAGCTTATTCGTCGGGGGGAGGTTTGAGCAGTTCTTC	CASSLFVGGRFEQFF
.	TRBV27	once	TRBJ2-3	TGTGCCAGCAGTTTATCGACGGGAATGGGAGCAGATACGCAGTATTTT	CASSLSTGMGADTQYF
.	TRBV7-3	.	TRBJ2-2	TGTGCCAGCAGCTTAACGTTTGGCGGTCCCGGGGAGCTGTTTTTT	CASSLTFGGPGELFF
.	TRBV28	.	TRBJ2-5	TGTGCCAGCACCGAAGGGGGGGGTGAGGTCGAGACCCAGTACTTC	CASTEGGGEVETQYF
.	TRBV11-2	.	TRBJ2-1	TGTGCCAGCAGCCTTTTTGAGGGCAATGAGCAGTTCTTC	CASSLFEGNEQFF
.	TRBV27	.	TRBJ2-3	TGTGCCAGCAGTTTAATGGGAACAGATACGCAGTATTTT	CASSLMGTDTQYF
.	TRBV7-9	.	TRBJ2-7	TGTGCCAGCAGCTTAGCCTTGGGTGGCTCCTACGAGCAGTACTTC	CASSLALGGSYEQYF
TRBD1	TRBV15	.	TRBJ1-4	TGTGCCACCAGCAGGGGGGACAGGGTTTATGAAAAACTGTTTTTT	CATSRGDRVYEKLFF
TRBD2	TRBV28	.	TRBJ2-1	TGTGCCAGCAGTTTCGGTAGCGGGAGGTCTGGGAATGAGCAGTTCTTC	CASSFGSGRSGNEQFF
.	TRBV11-2	.	TRBJ2-1	TGTGCCAGCAGCTTAGATCCTAGGAGGCACAATGAGCAGTTCTTC	CASSLDPRRHNEQFF
.	TRBV6-4	.	TRBJ2-3	TGTGCCAGCAGTGACTCAGCGGCCATAGATACGCAGTATTTT	CASSDSAAIDTQYF
.	TRBV4-2	.	TRBJ1-1	TGTGCCAGCAGCCCACAGGTGCGTCGGGACACTGAAGCTTTCTTT	CASSPQVRRDTEAFF
TRBD2	TRBV29-1	.	TRBJ2-5	TGCAGCGTTGAACCTAGCGGGAGAGAGACCCAGTACTTC	CSVEPSGRETQYF
.	TRBV7-3	.	TRBJ2-7	TGTGCCAGCAGCGCCAACCCCGCCGGGGGTCCCTACGAGCAGTACTTC	CASSANPAGGPYEQYF
TRBD2	TRBV7-2	.	TRBJ2-7	TGTGCCAGCAGCCCTACTAGCGGATACTACGAGCAGTACTTC	CASSPTSGYYEQYF
.	TRBV20-1	.	TRBJ1-2	TGCAGTGCGGCTAACTATGGCTACACCTTC	CSAANYGYTF